Here is one T cell receptor (beta chain) with its context. This sample is part of a study of control samples from healthy donors and cancer patients. CDR1 is LGHNA, CDR2 YSLEER, per germline. The CDR3 totals 13 residues. The J segment lost 6 bases and the V segment lost 4 bases, leaving 4 bases of the junction unmatched. The method was immunoSEQ multiplex PCR; TCRdb's version includes in-frame clones alone and lacks a portion of them. The repertoire holds under 150,000 clones, with about 89% as singletons. Sequences were obtained from blood. The V and J genes are TRBV4-3 and TRBJ1-2, with TRBD1 identical over 8 bases. The source is a man aged 55 to 70 in good health. CDR3 in amino acids: CASSLQTGDGYTF. The DNA of the CDR3 is TGCGCCAGCAGCCTCCAGACAGGGGATGGCTACACCTTC.